This TCR beta chain was sequenced for a study of cytomegalovirus exposure and HLA in healthy donors (dated by TCRdb to the late 2010s). As for the study more broadly: In an earlier analysis of approximately 500 of the donors, approximately 260 Gb of sequence data and 90 million to 120 million unique TCR beta sequences from approximately 180 million T cells were reported. Approximately 310 gigabases of sequencing data and 80 million or so unique TCR sequences were included in an early release covering around 650 HLA-typed donors. Among the roughly 370 genotyped donors, around 81% belonged to the genetic ancestry cluster associated with self-reported Caucasian donors. The study aimed to test whether cataloging public T cell receptors could reveal signatures of past pathogen exposure. The study profiled the T cell repertoires of approximately 700 subjects by immunosequencing and related them to cytomegalovirus serostatus. Besides the first cohort of approximately 710 subjects, a separate validation cohort made up of 95 to 150 different subjects was used. High-throughput TCR immunosequencing, statistical association of individual TCRs with disease status, and machine learning were combined to predict cytomegalovirus infection status. In a later analysis, previously published TCR beta repertoires from about 670 donors were re-analyzed and high-resolution HLA genotyping was added so that TCR occurrence patterns could be studied. The later analysis used no new phenotypic data to find candidate immune exposures, relying instead on TCR beta sequences and their occurrence across donors. An earlier analysis of approximately 580 of the donors used high-throughput TCR beta sequencing to judge whether each TCR beta V gene segment behaved as functional or pseudogenic. Donor age, sex, ethnicity and CMV serostatus were collected together with the repertoire data. Genome-wide SNP genotypes for about 55% of the roughly 670 donors were used in a later genetic analysis, which treated that subset as a discovery cohort. Every repertoire in the discovery cohort had been generated on one and the same sequencing platform. Class I and class II HLA loci were covered by the typing at four-digit resolution. Typing coverage varied by locus: roughly 629-630 donors for A, B, C, DRB1 and DQB1; approximately 500 for DQA1; more than 600 for DPA1; approximately 470 for DPB1. Because of strong linkage in the cohort, a handful of DR-DQ haplotypes were treated as single units for association and clustering. Across around 400 genotyped donors of the cohort, an average of about 240,000 unique TCR beta nucleotide sequences per donor were sequenced, and around 19% of those sequences were non-productive. General findings and caveats noted by the study authors: Across donors, most TCR sequences were observed very rarely, whereas some public TCRs were present in many individuals. A further reported finding was that TCR beta sequences accurately predicted the HLA-A and HLA-B alleles for most subjects in the first cohort. A later analysis associated about 17,000 TCR beta sequences with specific HLA alleles at a false discovery rate of 0.05. Compared with equally common non-associated chains, HLA-associated TCR beta chains in a later analysis were more clonally expanded and had lower generation probabilities. A cluster of highly shared sequence variants was judged likely to represent a technical artifact of the sequencing pipeline. Presence/absence analyses assumed roughly uniform sequencing depth across donors, an assumption that may not hold. CMV serostatus was the only immune exposure information available for the cohort. An association between a missense DCLRE1C variant and V-gene and J-gene trimming of TCR beta chains was found in a later genetic analysis and replicated in an independent cohort. Because HLA typing was unavailable for some donors at each locus, only the typed subset was used in association tests. In a later analysis, the rate of TCR association differed among HLA loci, with DRB1 alleles having the most associated TCRs and HLA-C alleles having the fewest. Because counts were too low, more than 15 rarely observed V segments, including chromosome 9 orphons, were left out of the earlier analysis of 587 of the donors. The classifier was reported to diagnose cytomegalovirus status with high specificity and sensitivity in both the original cohort and the validation cohort. A total of some 180 TCR beta chains were listed by the study as associated with cytomegalovirus. Some IMGT-functional V segments, including TRBV6-2 and TRBV6-3, could not be distinguished by the 87-base-pair reads and were therefore excluded. Correlated functional status among segregating V segments might reflect linkage disequilibrium, but an unknown experimental factor could not be ruled out. Only TCR beta chains were sequenced in this cohort, and the absence of alpha or paired-chain data limited detectable features. According to a later analysis, parvovirus B19, influenza, CMV and Epstein-Barr virus appeared linked to several top co-occurrence clusters. The authors suggested that the approach could potentially be generalized to other disease states and immunological phenotypes. In vitro tests confirmed that a few of the cytomegalovirus-associated TCR beta chains recognize cytomegalovirus antigens. In a later genetic analysis, fewer N-insertions in productive TCRs were reported among donors in an Asian-associated ancestry cluster than the roughly 700-donor mean. An earlier analysis of several hundred of the donors showed that most TCR beta V segments appeared in productive rearrangements either about 87% or about 30% of the time, which broadly matched IMGT annotations. According to a later analysis, most CMV-associated TCR beta chains appeared to be HLA-restricted, and the HLA associations seemed to be driven largely by CMV exposure. When HLA alleles, especially DR and DQ, strongly co-occurred, TCR associations were difficult to assign to individual alleles.

This clone appeared a single time. Its recognized antigen is unknown. Nothing much larger sits one base from this clone, and base qualities are not available. The cohort was made up of hundreds of healthy bone marrow donors. All cohort members were sampled while nominally healthy, although unrecorded immune exposures were likely present. The donor was CMV seropositive and belonged to the group of about 290 seropositive cohort members. A peripheral blood sample was collected from each donor, and TCR beta sequencing was performed on peripheral blood mononuclear cells. Genomic DNA was extracted from the blood cell samples with the Qiagen DNeasy Blood Extraction Kit. The junction carries 3 bases between V and J, which are trimmed by 1 base and 5 bases respectively. CDR1 is given as SGHAT and CDR2 as FQNNGV, both from the germline V gene. The CDR3 measures 11 amino acids from cysteine to phenylalanine. Solely the CDR3 DNA is kept, with 33 bases framed from the first base.

The library relied on the immunoSEQ multiplex PCR assay. A mixture of 60 forward primers for TCR Vbeta segments and 13 reverse primers for TCR Jbeta segments was used in the multiplex PCR. A multiplex PCR assay on genomic DNA amplified the CDR3 region of rearranged TCR beta genes. Amplified TCR beta libraries were sequenced as 87-base-pair reads on the Illumina HiSeq System. Under the source paper's analysis protocol: A later analysis counted some 74 million unique TCR beta chains across the 640 or so repertoires, and roughly 9.9 million of these chains were shared by at least two donors. To remove PCR and sequencing errors, raw reads were error-corrected and collapsed into unique sequences using a nearest-neighbor algorithm that merged closely related sequences. CDR3 sequences were aligned to IMGT reference sequences to assign V, D and J gene segments. For a sequence to be retained, a match of at least six nucleotides to both a V gene segment and a J gene segment was required. A rearrangement was called productive if the CDR3 had no stop codons and remained in frame with V and J, and every other rearrangement was called non-productive. Following IMGT convention, CDR3 was defined as the stretch from the second conserved V-encoded cysteine to the conserved J-encoded phenylalanine. In an earlier analysis of more than 550 of the donors, sequences lacking an unambiguous match to a single V gene segment were excluded. In an earlier analysis of about 590 of the donors, a V segment was called functional when productive rearrangements were above 56.7%, and segregating when the standard deviation between donors exceeded 5%. A statistical classification framework was built to diagnose cytomegalovirus status from the catalog of TCR beta chain sequences. A later analysis assigned V and J genes by comparing TCR nucleotide sequences with IMGT/GENE-DB human TR gene sequences. Using the TCRdist pipeline, a later analysis assigned CDR3 sequences along with most-parsimonious VDJ recombination scenarios. A later analysis defined each TCR beta chain by its CDR3 amino acid sequence plus V-gene family, and excluded reads lacking a unique V-gene family. As a way to deal with suspected cross-contamination and a sequencing artifact, a later analysis dropped roughly 600 nucleotide sequences that were highly shared and had low generation probability. In a later analysis, a clonal expansion index was calculated for each public chain from normalized within-repertoire ranks of inferred template counts. In a later analysis, generation probabilities were computed with a VDJ recombination model fitted to out-of-frame rearrangements, and the resulting probabilities were checked against IGoR. Hypergeometric tests were used in a later analysis to score TCR-TCR, TCR-HLA and TCR-CMV co-occurrence, with a repertoire-size bias correction applied to the TCR pairs. A later analysis estimated false discovery rates by permuting HLA or CMV assignments 20 times. In a later analysis, co-occurring TCRs were grouped using DBSCAN, with TCRdist sequence similarity added in when clustering inside HLA-allele-positive subsets. For co-occurrence clustering, repertoires with fewer than 30,000 or more than 120,000 public chains were excluded, along with four or five repertoires with anomalous nucleotide sharing. The table comes from immuneACCESS by way of TCRdb, which keeps in-frame sequences with V and J called. Part of the clones is missing from these tables; in studies checked, under half for an unresolved V gene and the rest for unknown reasons. Clonal size and the V and J genes are those of that table, whereas D and trimming came from the DNA. This sample holds approximately 240,000 clones; over 80% were observed only once. Roughly 5% of the sample goes to the ten largest clones.

This TCR was recovered from a woman aged 40 to 50 in good health and CMV-seropositive. The specimen was PBMCs. This receptor chain uses TRBV11-2 and TRBJ2-7, with no D gene named confidently. The DNA sequence is TGTGCCAGCAGCTTAGCGGACGAGCAGTACTTC. This gives the protein CASSLADEQYF.